Below, 9 T cell receptor beta chains from the same sample are listed, as sequenced in a study of CD8 T cells in Susac syndrome. RNA amounts of about 0.5 to 1 ug underwent reverse transcription with random hexamers. TCRdb analysed the immunoSEQ multiplex PCR reads with MiXCR anew, one entry per CDR3 protein. This sample carries about 180,000 distinct CDR3 sequences, 94% of them seen once, and the ten largest clones take 0.12%. Sample: CD4+ T cells from PBMCs. The receptors derive from a human donor with Susac syndrome.

This clonotype was recorded once. V is TRBV5-8 and J is TRBJ1-6; 7 nucleotides line up with TRBD1. V lost 4 bases and J lost 10; bases outside the gene matches: 8. This CDR3 is 14 amino acids long. CDR1 is SGHTS and CDR2 is YDEGEE in the germline V gene. CDR3 residues: CASSQRRGGSPLHF. CDR3 coding DNA: TGTGCCAGCAGCCAGCGGAGAGGGGGCTCACCCCTCCACTTT.

The rearrangement uses TRBV23-1 and TRBJ2-7; the match to TRBD1 covers 8 bases. TRBV23-1 has ORF status, its function being uncertain. V was clipped by 2 bases and J by 0 bases; unmatched bases: 9. The CDR3 consists of 17 residues. CDR3 DNA: TGCGCCAGCAGTCAACCCCCGGACAGGGAAAACTCCTACGAGCAGTACTTC. Translating it yields CASSQPPDRENSYEQYF.

The gene calls are TRBV5-1 and TRBJ2-1, with 7 bases matching TRBD2. Germline CDR1 and CDR2: SGHRS and YFSETQ. This CDR3 has 16 amino acids. With V trimmed by 4 bases and J by 0 bases, 7 bases remained unmatched. CDR3 sequence: CASSPSGASSYNEQFF. The CDR3 nucleotides are TGCGCCAGCAGCCCAAGCGGGGCAAGCTCCTACAATGAGCAGTTCTTC.

V is TRBV28 and J is TRBJ1-6; D gene uncertain. The V and J ends lost 7 bases and 9 bases respectively, with 13 bases between them. Germline V lookup: CDR1 MDHEN, CDR2 SYDVKM. This CDR3 is built from 13 residues. CDR3 nucleotide sequence: TGTGCCAGCATCGATCGGAAGACTTCACCCCTCCACTTT. Translated, it gives CASIDRKTSPLHF.

This clonotype was recorded once. This chain links TRBV20-1 with TRBJ2-4; perhaps TRBD1 as D (5 bases). This CDR3 region has 16 residues. Germline CDR1 and CDR2: DFQATT and SNEGSKA (reference sequence). Between the trimmed V and J ends, which lost 0 bases and 1 base, there was a span of 13 bases. The CDR3 loop reads CSARDVQGSAKNIQYF. CDR3 nucleotide sequence: TGCAGTGCTAGAGATGTTCAGGGATCGGCCAAAAACATTCAGTACTTC.

This clonotype was seen only once. The chain combines TRBV20-1 with TRBJ2-5, with 10 bases that match TRBD2. The CDR3 is made up of 14 amino acids. Trimming at V came to 4 bases and at J to 2 bases, leaving 4 bases not matched to a gene. The germline V gene has CDR1 DFQATT and CDR2 SNEGSKA (reference sequence). The CDR3 is CSATHSGGQETQYF. The CDR3 DNA reads as TGCAGTGCTACACATAGCGGGGGGCAAGAGACCCAGTACTTC.

V is TRBV3-1 and J is TRBJ1-1; D gene unclear. V was trimmed by 7 bases and J by 0 bases, leaving 9 bases between them. In germline, CDR1 is LGHDT, CDR2 YNNKEL (reference sequence). The CDR3 covers 13 residues. CDR3 sequence (DNA): TGTGCCAGCAACTATGGCGTGAACACTGAAGCTTTCTTT. Translated: CASNYGVNTEAFF.

The chain employs TRBV7-3 and TRBJ2-1; TRBD1 or TRBD2 may be the D gene (7 bases each). The CDR3 length is 15 residues. With 6 bases removed from V and 6 bases from J, the gap between germline ends came to 18 bases. Germline V lookup: CDR1 SGHTA, CDR2 FQGTGA. The CDR3 reads CASSWRQGGFNEQFF. In DNA, the CDR3 is TGTGCCAGCAGTTGGCGGCAGGGGGGGTTCAATGAGCAGTTCTTC.

The chain carries TRBV15 and TRBJ1-4, with no clear D. The CDR3 spans 16 residues. V lost 5 bases and J 0 bases, leaving 13 bases between the germline ends. Germline lookup yields CDR1 LNHNV and CDR2 YYDKDF (reference sequence). The CDR3 DNA follows: TGTGCCACCAGCGTCCGGCCAGGCGCAACTAATGAAAAACTGTTTTTT. Amino acids: CATSVRPGATNEKLFF.